The next 31 T cell receptor beta chains were all read from a single sample in a study of shared clonotypes between healthy human individuals. Produced via immunoSEQ multiplex PCR; TCRdb's table is partial and in-frame only. The repertoire includes around 1,100,000 clones, approximately 80% of them detected once, and 0.7% to 0.95% sits in the top ten. The sequenced sample was memory CD4+ T cells from PBMCs. Subset: CD45RA-negative fraction. These receptor sequences come from a man aged 18 to 35 in good health. Some clones in this sample may be carry-over from other donors' samples.

The table lists this clone with a few counts. The gene calls are TRBV30 and TRBJ1-1; D ambiguous. Germline CDR1 is GTSNPN and CDR2 is SVGIG (reference sequence). This CDR3 region has 13 residues. V lost 0 bases, J lost 4 bases, and 9 bases lay in between. CDR3 DNA: TGTGCCTGGAGTGTCGGTAGGCTCACTGAAGCTTTCTTT. Its translation: CAWSVGRLTEAFF.

This clone was seen repeatedly, ten times or more. The gene calls are TRBV11-2 and TRBJ2-7; TRBD2 aligns across 15 bases. Trimming at V came to 5 bases and at J to 0 bases, leaving 11 bases not matched to a gene. The CDR3 runs to 19 residues. CDR1 and CDR2 (germline): SGHAT, FQNNGV. CDR3: CASSGQPGLAGGVSYEQYF. CDR3 sequence (DNA): TGTGCCAGCAGCGGTCAACCGGGACTAGCGGGAGGAGTCTCCTACGAGCAGTACTTC. Full variable domain (rest looked up from reference TRBV11-2 and TRBJ2-7): EAGVAQSPRYKIIEKRQSVAFWCNPISGHATLYWYQQILGQGPKLLIQFQNNGVVDDSQLPKDRFSAERLKGVDSTLKIQPAKLEDSAVYLCASSGQPGLAGGVSYEQYFGPGTRLTVT.

The chain has TRBV5-6 and TRBJ1-2; no clear D gene. This CDR3 comprises 13 residues. V lost 0 bases and J 4 bases, leaving 7 bases between the germline ends. The germline V gene has CDR1 SGHDT and CDR2 YYEEEE. CDR3 amino acids: CASSLEQLYGYTF. CDR3 bases: TGTGCCAGCAGCTTGGAACAGCTCTATGGCTACACCTTC.

This rearrangement joins TRBV28 to TRBJ1-5; no firm D call. The germline V gene encodes CDR1 MDHEN and CDR2 SYDVKM. The CDR3 is made up of 12 amino acids. V lost 6 bases, J lost 7 bases, and 10 bases lay in between. CDR3 DNA sequence: TGTGCCAGCAGCTTCGAATGGCAGCCCCAGCATTTT. This gives the protein CASSFEWQPQHF. Supplemented by reference TRBV28 and TRBJ1-5, the full variable domain reads DVKVTQSSRYLVKRTGEKVFLECVQDMDHENMFWYRQDPGLGLRLIYFSYDVKMKEKGDIPEGYSVSREKKERFSLILESASTNQTSMYLCASSFEWQPQHFGDGTRLSIL.

This chain links TRBV18 with TRBJ2-5, with 8 bases identical to TRBD2. Trimming cost V 3 bases and J 2 bases; bases outside gene matches: 5. CDR3 size: 15 residues. Germline V gene sequence: CDR1 KGHSH, CDR2 LQKENI. The CDR3 sequence: CASSPLLAVQETQYF. The CDR3 region has the DNA TGTGCCAGCTCACCTCTACTAGCGGTACAAGAGACCCAGTACTTC.

J is TRBJ1-1 and V is TRBV5-5; D is perhaps TRBD1 (6 bases). With 2 bases removed from V and 4 bases from J, the gap between germline ends came to 15 bases. Per the germline V gene, CDR1 is SGHKS and CDR2 is YYEKEE (reference sequence). CDR3 length equals 15 residues. The CDR3 is CASSFGGGDITEAFF. For the CDR3, the DNA is TGTGCCAGCAGCTTCGGTGGGGGCGATATCACTGAAGCTTTCTTT.

V gene TRBV4-1 combines with J gene TRBJ2-3; 13 positions agree with TRBD2. The CDR3 is 16 residues long. V gave up 3 bases and J gave up 6 bases; unmatched junction bases: 6. Germline CDR1 is MGHRA and CDR2 is YSYEKL. The CDR3 DNA follows: TGCGCCAGCAGCCAGGGACTAGCGGGAAAGACGGATACGCAGTATTTT. This sequence encodes CASSQGLAGKTDTQYF.

The rearrangement joins TRBV7-9 to TRBJ2-3; 12 bases agree with TRBD2. Per germline, CDR1 SEHNR and CDR2 FQNEAQ (reference sequence). CDR3 length: 18 residues. The junction had 7 bases not matched to a gene; V was cut back by 3 bases and J by 0 bases. CDR3 sequence reads: CASSFKTSGSPSTDTQYF. Written as DNA, the CDR3 is TGTGCCAGCAGCTTTAAGACTAGCGGGAGCCCTAGCACAGATACGCAGTATTTT.

The CDR3 reads CASSVGTGDNSGANVLTF. CDR3 nucleotide sequence: TGTGCCAGCAGCGTAGGAACAGGGGATAACTCTGGGGCCAACGTCCTGACTTTC. V usage is TRBV9 and J usage is TRBJ2-6, with 7 bases identical to TRBD1. The CDR3 consists of 18 residues. CDR1 and CDR2 (germline): SGDLS, YYNGEE. With 0 bases clipped from V and 0 bases from J, the junction kept 6 bases outside the gene matches.

The chain is built from TRBV7-2 and TRBJ2-7, with a tentative D call TRBD1 (6 bases). The CDR3 contains 15 residues. Trimming removed 4 bases at V and 2 bases at J, with 15 bases between. Germline V gene data show CDR1 as SGHTA and CDR2 as FQGNSA. Written as DNA, the CDR3 is TGTGCCAGCAGCTCCGTGGGGGCGCTAGCCTACGAGCAGTACTTC. Its protein is CASSSVGALAYEQYF.

As to this clone: Other nucleotide sequences in the sample specify the same CDR3. V is TRBV7-8 and J is TRBJ2-5, with 7 bases identical to TRBD1. The CDR3 has 14 residues. Germline trimming cut 5 bases from V and 1 base from J; bases unmatched to any gene: 4. Germline loops: CDR1 SGHVS, CDR2 FQNEAQ. The chain's CDR3 is CASSAGTVQETQYF. CDR3 DNA: TGTGCCAGCAGCGCCGGGACAGTCCAAGAGACCCAGTACTTC.

This clone was picked up many times. The genes are TRBV27 and TRBJ2-1, with 7 bases matching TRBD2. V lost 2 bases to trimming and J lost 6 bases; unmatched junction nucleotides: 4. This CDR3 is built from 14 residues. Germline V gene data show CDR1 as MNHEY and CDR2 as SMNVEV (reference sequence). The CDR3 loop is CASSLAGVGNEQFF. For the CDR3, the DNA is TGTGCCAGCAGTTTAGCGGGGGTTGGCAATGAGCAGTTCTTC.

The V and J genes are TRBV12-1 and TRBJ2-3; the D call TRBD2 from the table was never checked on the DNA. TRBV12-1 is a listed pseudogene. This CDR3 comprises 16 residues. The CDR3 DNA reads TGTGCCAGCAGCTTCCCGGGACTAGCGGGAGCAGATACGCAGTATTTT. Residues: CASSFPGLAGADTQYF.

This clone has a single count. This rearrangement joins TRBV5-4 to TRBJ1-2; D gene unclear. V dropped 0 bases and J dropped 7 bases, with 10 bases sitting between them. This CDR3 is built from 13 residues. The germline gives CDR1 SGHNT, CDR2 YYREEE (reference sequence). The CDR3 protein is CASSLAGPGGYTF. The CDR3 nucleotides read TGTGCCAGCAGCTTGGCGGGCCCTGGTGGCTACACCTTC.

The chain is built from TRBV29-1 and TRBJ2-3; D unclear. Germline V CDR1 and CDR2: SQVTM, ANQGSEA. This CDR3 has 13 residues. Trimming took 6 bases from V and 1 from J, leaving 11 bases between them. The CDR3 nucleotides read TGCAGCGTAGATTCTCGGGGCACAGATACGCAGTATTTT. Its protein product is CSVDSRGTDTQYF.

This chain joins TRBV30 and TRBJ2-7, with D tentatively TRBD1 or TRBD2 (5 bases each). Trimming stripped 2 bases from V and 5 bases from J, with 25 bases between. This CDR3 region has 17 residues. Germline-derived CDR1 and CDR2 are GTSNPN and SVGIG (reference sequence). The DNA for the CDR3 is TGTGCCTGGAGTTTGGGGCTTTACAAGGTCGGGGCGGACGAGCAGTACTTC. It translates to CAWSLGLYKVGADEQYF.

V usage is TRBV30 and J usage is TRBJ2-7; D gene unclear. The CDR3 is made up of 11 amino acids. Germline loops: CDR1 GTSNPN, CDR2 SVGIG (reference sequence). Trimming cost V 3 bases and J 4 bases, with 7 bases left between them. This CDR3 reads CAWSAAYEQYF. In DNA, the CDR3 is TGTGCCTGGAGCGCCGCGTACGAGCAGTACTTC.

V and J are TRBV29-1 and TRBJ2-1, with D tentatively TRBD1 (5 bases). Germline V gene data show CDR1 as SQVTM and CDR2 as ANQGSEA. Trimming took 4 bases from V and 0 from J, leaving 10 bases between them. This CDR3 is 14 amino acids long. CDR3 sequence reads: CSVARQFSYNEQFF. The CDR3 region has the DNA TGCAGCGTTGCCCGACAGTTCTCCTACAATGAGCAGTTCTTC.

The rearrangement links TRBV5-1 to TRBJ2-1; 11 nucleotides match TRBD2. Germline V gene sequence: CDR1 SGHRS, CDR2 YFSETQ. This CDR3 is built from 15 residues. The trim removed 0 bases at V and 8 bases at J, leaving 4 bases unmatched. The CDR3 nucleotides read TGCGCCAGCAGCTTGGAACTAGCGGGAGACCATGAGCAGTTCTTC. This gives the protein CASSLELAGDHEQFF.

The chain has TRBV7-9 and TRBJ2-3, with D tentatively TRBD2 (6 bases). Germline V gives CDR1 SEHNR, CDR2 FQNEAQ (reference sequence). This CDR3 region has 14 residues. The germline V and J ends were trimmed by 6 bases and 2 bases, with 12 bases remaining between them. CDR3 coding DNA: TGTGCCAGCAGATCTGCGGGGTACACAGATACGCAGTATTTT. Amino acid sequence: CASRSAGYTDTQYF.

This clone was seen a handful of times. The sample has other DNA sequences that encode this CDR3 too. The rearrangement joins TRBV18 to TRBJ2-3; a weak D match, TRBD2 (5 bases). The germline CDR1 and CDR2 sequences are KGHSH and LQKENI. Trimming pared 3 bases from V and 6 bases from J, leaving 7 bases between. CDR3 length: 12 residues. For the CDR3, the DNA is TGTGCCAGCTCACCGGGCGGGGATACGCAGTATTTT. It specifies CASSPGGDTQYF.

The V and J genes are TRBV9 and TRBJ2-1, with TRBD1 identical over 8 bases. The CDR3 contains 15 residues. V dropped 3 bases and J dropped 5; count of bases not matched to a gene: 7. CDR1 and CDR2 from the germline V gene are SGDLS and YYNGEE. For the CDR3, the DNA is TGTGCCAGCAGCGCCCGGGACAGGTCCCACAATGAGCAGTTCTTC. Residues: CASSARDRSHNEQFF.

The chain couples TRBV5-1 to TRBJ2-5; possibly TRBD1 for D (7 bases). This CDR3 comprises 15 residues. Trimming pared 6 bases from V and 5 bases from J, leaving 20 bases between. Germline V gene sequence: CDR1 SGHRS, CDR2 YFSETQ. The CDR3 DNA follows: TGCGCCAGCAACGATCGAGGAGGGGGCGGTGAGACCCAGTACTTC. Translated: CASNDRGGGGETQYF.

The chain combines TRBV5-1 with TRBJ2-5; D is uncertain. The germline V gene encodes CDR1 SGHRS and CDR2 YFSETQ. The V gene lost 0 bases and the J gene lost 8 bases, with 14 bases spanning the gap. CDR3 length equals 14 residues. CDR3 residues: CASSLVGPLATQYF. CDR3 DNA sequence: TGCGCCAGCAGCTTGGTGGGTCCGTTAGCAACCCAGTACTTC.

This chain joins TRBV9 and TRBJ1-3; no definite D call. Germline V CDR1 and CDR2: SGDLS, YYNGEE. This CDR3 comprises 13 residues. The V gene lost 4 bases and the J gene lost 2 bases, with 7 bases spanning the gap. The CDR3 spells CASSPQPGNTIYF. In DNA, the CDR3 is TGTGCCAGCAGCCCCCAACCTGGAAACACCATATATTTT.

In its sample, this clone was seen a few times. This CDR3 is also generated by other DNA sequences in the sample. The rearrangement links TRBV18 to TRBJ1-1, with D possibly matching TRBD1 (5 bases). V was pared by 1 base and J by 1 base, with 10 bases between. The germline V gene has CDR1 KGHSH and CDR2 LQKENI. This CDR3 is 15 amino acids long. The CDR3 loop is CASSPREGRNTEAFF. The CDR3 nucleotides read TGTGCCAGCTCACCACGAGAGGGGAGGAACACTGAAGCTTTCTTT.

This chain links TRBV9 with TRBJ1-2, with unresolved D. Germline V gene sequence: CDR1 SGDLS, CDR2 YYNGEE. The CDR3 has 13 residues. Trimming shortened V by 1 base and J by 4 bases, and 8 bases separated the two germline ends. CDR3 nucleotide sequence: TGTGCCAGCAGCGTAAGGGCGGCCTATGGCTACACCTTC. It translates to CASSVRAAYGYTF. The whole variable domain, filled in from reference TRBV9 and TRBJ1-2, reads DSGVTQTPKHLITATGQRVTLRCSPRSGDLSVYWYQQSLDQGLQFLIQYYNGEERAKGNILERFSAQQFPDLHSELNLSSLELGDSALYFCASSVRAAYGYTFGSGTRLTVV.

The chain has TRBV7-2 and TRBJ2-1, with D uncertain. This CDR3 has 16 amino acids. Germline values: CDR1 SGHTA, CDR2 FQGNSA. Trimming pared 1 base from V and 0 bases from J, leaving 10 bases between. The CDR3 here is CASSLDPYLSYNEQFF. Here the CDR3 DNA reads TGTGCCAGCAGCTTAGATCCCTATCTCTCCTACAATGAGCAGTTCTTC.

This sequence joins TRBV7-9 and TRBJ1-4; D unresolved. V lost 2 bases and J 7 bases, leaving 8 bases between the germline ends. CDR3 length: 13 amino acids. In germline, CDR1 is SEHNR, CDR2 FQNEAQ (reference sequence). The CDR3: CASSLLYTEKLFF. CDR3 DNA sequence: TGTGCCAGCAGCTTATTATATACTGAAAAACTGTTTTTT.

In DNA, the CDR3 is TGTGCCAGCAGCGTCCGGGACAGGGTGGCCACCGGGGAGCTGTTTTTT. Translating it yields CASSVRDRVATGELFF. The chain links TRBV9 to TRBJ2-2, with TRBD1 matching 9 bases. Germline V gene data show CDR1 as SGDLS and CDR2 as YYNGEE. The CDR3 spans 16 residues. Trimming at V came to 2 bases and at J to 4 bases, leaving 6 bases not matched to a gene.

This chain joins TRBV4-1 and TRBJ1-1; D is ambiguous. Trimming removed 1 base from V and 10 bases from J, with 10 bases in between. CDR3 size: 12 residues. CDR1 MGHRA and CDR2 YSYEKL come from the germline V gene. The CDR3 loop reads CASSQVGQVAFF. The DNA for the CDR3 is TGCGCCAGCAGCCAAGTAGGGCAGGTAGCTTTCTTT.